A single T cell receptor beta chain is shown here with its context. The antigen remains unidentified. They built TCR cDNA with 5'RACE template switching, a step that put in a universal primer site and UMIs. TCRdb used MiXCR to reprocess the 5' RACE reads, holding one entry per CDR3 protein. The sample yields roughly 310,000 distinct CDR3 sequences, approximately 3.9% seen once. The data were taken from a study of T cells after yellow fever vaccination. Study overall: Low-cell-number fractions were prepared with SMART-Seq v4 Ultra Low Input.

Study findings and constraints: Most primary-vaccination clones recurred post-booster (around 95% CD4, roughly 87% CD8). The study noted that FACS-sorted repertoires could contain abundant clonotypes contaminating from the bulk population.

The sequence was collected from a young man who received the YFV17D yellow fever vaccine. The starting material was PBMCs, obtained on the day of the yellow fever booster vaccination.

This CDR3 is CASSLGDRQGSPLHF. The CDR3 region has the DNA TGTGCCAGCAGTTTGGGGGACAGGCAGGGTTCACCCCTCCACTTT. The V call is TRBV28, the J call TRBJ1-6; TRBD1 matches 8 bases. Germline trimming cut 3 bases from V and 9 bases from J; bases unmatched to any gene: 7. This CDR3 spans 15 amino acids. Germline assignment: CDR1 MDHEN and CDR2 SYDVKM.